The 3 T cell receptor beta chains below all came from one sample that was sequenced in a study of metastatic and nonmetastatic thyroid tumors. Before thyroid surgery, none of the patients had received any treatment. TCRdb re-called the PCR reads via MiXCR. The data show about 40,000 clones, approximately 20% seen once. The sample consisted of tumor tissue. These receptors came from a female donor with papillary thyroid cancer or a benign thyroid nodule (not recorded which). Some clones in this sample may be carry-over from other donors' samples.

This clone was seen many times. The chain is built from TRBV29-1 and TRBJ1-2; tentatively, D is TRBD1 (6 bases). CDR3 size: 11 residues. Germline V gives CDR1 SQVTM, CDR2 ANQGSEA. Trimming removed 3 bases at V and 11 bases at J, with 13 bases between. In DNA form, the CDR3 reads TGCAGCGTTGACCTGGACAGTACTTACACCTTC. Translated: CSVDLDSTYTF.

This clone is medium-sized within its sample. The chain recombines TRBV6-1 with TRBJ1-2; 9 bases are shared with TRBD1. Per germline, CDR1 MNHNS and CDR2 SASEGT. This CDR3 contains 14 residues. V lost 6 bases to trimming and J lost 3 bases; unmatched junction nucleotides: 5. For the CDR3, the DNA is TGTGCCAGCAGGACGGGACAGGGAGACTATGGCTACACCTTC. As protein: CASRTGQGDYGYTF.

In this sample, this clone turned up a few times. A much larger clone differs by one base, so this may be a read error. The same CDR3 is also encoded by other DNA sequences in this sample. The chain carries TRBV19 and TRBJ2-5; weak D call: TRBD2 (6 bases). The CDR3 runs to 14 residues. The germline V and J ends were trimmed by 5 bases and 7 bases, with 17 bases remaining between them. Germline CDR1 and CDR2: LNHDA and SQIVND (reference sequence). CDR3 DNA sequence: TGTGCCAGTAGTGCAGCGGGCTCGGGTTTGACCCAGTACTTC. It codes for CASSAAGSGLTQYF. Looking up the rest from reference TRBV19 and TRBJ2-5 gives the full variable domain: DGGITQSPKYLFRKEGQNVTLSCEQNLNHDAMYWYRQDPGQGLRLIYYSQIVNDFQKGDIAEGYSVSREKKESFPLTVTSAQKNPTAFYLCASSAAGSGLTQYFGPGTRLLVL.